This passage covers 32 T cell receptor beta chains from one sample sequenced in a study of early T cells in non-severe SARS-CoV-2 infection. TCRdb reprocessed the 5' RACE reads with MiXCR, giving one entry per CDR3 protein. The data hold some 91,000 distinct CDR3 sequences, with under 15% observed a single time. The material sequenced was whole blood. These TCRs come from an adult who was a healthcare worker with PCR-confirmed SARS-CoV-2 infection or an uninfected control (not recorded which).

The chain couples TRBV24-1 to TRBJ2-3; 8 nucleotides line up with TRBD1. The CDR3 is 14 amino acids. The J segment lost 4 bases and the V segment lost 9 bases, leaving 8 bases of the junction unmatched. Germline V CDR1 and CDR2: KGHDR, SFDVKD. The CDR3 is CATEDRGGPDTQYF. CDR3 in DNA: TGTGCCACCGAAGACAGGGGAGGACCAGATACGCAGTATTTT.

J is TRBJ2-2 and V is TRBV5-5; either TRBD1 or TRBD2 may supply D (6 bases each). The CDR3 runs 15 residues. CDR1 is SGHKS, CDR2 YYEKEE, per germline (reference sequence). Trimming removed 2 bases at V and 2 bases at J, with 10 bases between. The CDR3 DNA sequence: TGTGCCAGCAGCTTAGGCGGGACAAACACCGGGGAGCTGTTTTTT. Its protein is CASSLGGTNTGELFF.

This clonotype was seen repeatedly, ten times or more. The chain employs TRBV7-2 and TRBJ2-7; D unresolved. V was cut by 1 base and J by 5 bases, with 12 bases left in between. There are 14 residues in the CDR3. In germline, CDR1 is SGHTA, CDR2 FQGNSA. The CDR3 DNA reads as TGTGCCAGCAGCTTAGGGTTTAGGGTGAACGAGCAGTACTTC. Protein product: CASSLGFRVNEQYF.

This clonotype was detected many times. This chain uses TRBV12-3 or TRBV12-4 with TRBJ1-5; 8 bases agree with TRBD1. With V trimmed by 5 bases and J by 2 bases, 5 bases remained unmatched. This CDR3 has 15 amino acids. CDR3 nucleotide sequence: TGTGCCAGCAGTGTTACAGGGGGACGCAATCAGCCCCAGCATTTT. It yields the protein CASSVTGGRNQPQHF.

The chain employs TRBV11-2 and TRBJ1-1; TRBD1 is a possible D gene (6 bases). CDR1 and CDR2 (germline): SGHAT, FQNNGV. The CDR3 contains 16 residues. V was shortened by 4 bases and J by 1 base, with 16 bases between the two germline ends. CDR3 DNA: TGTGCCAGCAGCTCCCTGGGGGGGCGCGGGAACACTGAAGCTTTCTTT. Its protein is CASSSLGGRGNTEAFF.

This clonotype was counted only a few times. This chain uses TRBV4-3 with TRBJ2-7, with TRBD1 matching 8 bases. Trimming took 1 base from V and 4 from J; bases not matched to a gene: 6. The CDR3 has 15 residues. CDR1 and CDR2 (germline): LGHNA, YSLEER. The CDR3 DNA reads as TGCGCCAGCAGCCAAGCCCAGGGACAGGTGTACGAGCAGTACTTC. Protein sequence: CASSQAQGQVYEQYF.

In this sample, this clonotype turned up a few times. This sequence joins TRBV4-2 and TRBJ2-1; 9 positions match TRBD2. The CDR3 runs 16 residues. CDR1 LGHNA and CDR2 YNFKEQ come from the germline V gene. The junction had 7 bases not matched to a gene; V was cut back by 3 bases and J by 4 bases. CDR3 nucleotide sequence: TGTGCCAGCAGCCAGGAGGAGACTAGCGGATACAATGAGCAGTTCTTC. Translated: CASSQEETSGYNEQFF.

The chain couples TRBV6-2 or TRBV6-3 to TRBJ2-1; TRBD2 is a possible D gene (7 bases). Germline-derived CDR1 and CDR2 are MNHEY and SVGEGT. V was shortened by 7 bases and J by 3 bases, with 19 bases between the two germline ends. This CDR3 has 16 residues. CDR3 sequence reads: CASTVGAGAHYNEQFF. The CDR3 DNA sequence: TGTGCCAGCACCGTGGGGGCGGGAGCCCACTACAATGAGCAGTTCTTC.

The chain is built from TRBV5-1 and TRBJ2-1; D uncertain. CDR3 size: 15 residues. Germline V gene sequence: CDR1 SGHRS, CDR2 YFSETQ. Trimming removed 4 bases at V and 7 bases at J, with 18 bases between. This chain's CDR3 is CASSRPDRQQNEQFF. Written as DNA, the CDR3 is TGCGCCAGCAGCCGCCCGGACCGGCAGCAGAATGAGCAGTTCTTC. Variable domain in full (rest from reference TRBV5-1 and TRBJ2-1): KAGVTQTPRYLIKTRGQQVTLSCSPISGHRSVSWYQQTPGQGLQFLFEYFSETQRNKGNFPGRFSGRQFSNSRSEMNVSTLELGDSALYLCASSRPDRQQNEQFFGPGTRLTVL.

This clonotype was detected many times. The genes are TRBV9 and TRBJ2-1; 11 bases align to TRBD2. V was pared by 4 bases and J by 7 bases, with 7 bases of the junction left unmatched. The CDR3 extends over 15 amino acids. The germline gives CDR1 SGDLS, CDR2 YYNGEE. The CDR3 is CASSKLAGVNNEQFF. CDR3 coding DNA: TGTGCCAGCAGCAAACTAGCGGGAGTTAATAATGAGCAGTTCTTC.

V and J are TRBV29-1 and TRBJ2-7; 8 nucleotides align to TRBD2. Germline lookup yields CDR1 SQVTM and CDR2 ANQGSEA. The junction had 5 bases not matched to a gene; V was cut back by 3 bases and J by 4 bases. CDR3 length: 13 residues. The CDR3 here is CSVDHGGRYEQYF. CDR3 coding DNA: TGCAGCGTTGATCACGGCGGGAGGTACGAGCAGTACTTC.

CDR3 protein: CASSRFNEQFF. The CDR3 DNA reads TGTGCCAGTAGTAGGTTTAATGAGCAGTTCTTC. The rearrangement links TRBV19 to TRBJ2-1; D not resolved. The V and J ends lost 4 bases and 7 bases respectively, with 5 bases between them. This CDR3 is built from 11 residues. The germline V gene has CDR1 LNHDA and CDR2 SQIVND (reference sequence). Full variable domain (missing parts from reference TRBV19 and TRBJ2-1): DGGITQSPKYLFRKEGQNVTLSCEQNLNHDAMYWYRQDPGQGLRLIYYSQIVNDFQKGDIAEGYSVSREKKESFPLTVTSAQKNPTAFYLCASSRFNEQFFGPGTRLTVL.

The V call is TRBV5-1, the J call TRBJ1-2; the D is unclear. Deletions cut 3 bases from V and 5 bases from J, with 8 bases between. CDR1 SGHRS and CDR2 YFSETQ come from the germline V gene. This CDR3 spans 12 amino acids. The chain's CDR3 is CASSSLGYGYTF. The CDR3 region has the DNA TGCGCCAGCAGCTCCCTAGGATATGGCTACACCTTC.

The chain joins TRBV28 to TRBJ2-7, with D possibly matching TRBD2 (5 bases). This CDR3 has 14 residues. Between the trimmed V and J ends, which lost 4 bases and 4 bases, there was a span of 14 bases. CDR1 is MDHEN and CDR2 is SYDVKM in the germline V gene. In nucleotides, the CDR3 is TGTGCCAGCAGTTCCCCCAGCGGTTTATACGAGCAGTACTTC. Its translation: CASSSPSGLYEQYF.

V and J are TRBV27 and TRBJ1-6; D unresolved. Germline V gene lookup returns CDR1 MNHEY and CDR2 SMNVEV (reference sequence). With 4 bases removed from V and 14 bases from J, the gap between germline ends came to 24 bases. The CDR3 runs 16 residues. In DNA form, the CDR3 reads TGTGCCAGCAGTTCACAGCATGCCGGGATCCCTTTAACCCTCCACTTT. Protein sequence: CASSSQHAGIPLTLHF.

The chain uses TRBV4-3 and TRBJ2-1, with 7 bases aligning to TRBD2. V was clipped by 0 bases and J by 8 bases; unmatched bases: 13. Germline V lookup: CDR1 LGHNA, CDR2 YSLEER. The CDR3 covers 17 residues. The CDR3 is CASSQDIGLAEDDEQFF. The CDR3 nucleotides are TGCGCCAGCAGCCAAGATATTGGGCTAGCGGAAGACGATGAGCAGTTCTTC.

This clonotype occurred a few times. The CDR3 loop reads CAGGQGSNNEQFF. The DNA of the CDR3 is TGTGCCGGAGGACAGGGATCTAACAATGAGCAGTTCTTC. J is TRBJ2-1 and V is TRBV2, with 8 nucleotides matching TRBD1. V lost 11 bases to trimming and J lost 5 bases; unmatched junction nucleotides: 8. Germline V lookup: CDR1 SNHLY, CDR2 FYNNEI. The CDR3 length is 13 residues.

The table lists this clonotype with many counts. The V and J genes are TRBV14 and TRBJ2-1, with D uncertain. Trimming took 3 bases from V and 11 from J, leaving 11 bases between them. Germline CDR1 is SGHDN and CDR2 is FVKESK. The CDR3 has 12 amino acids. CDR3 region: CASSQDTRKQFF. CDR3 DNA sequence: TGTGCCAGCAGCCAGGATACCCGCAAGCAGTTCTTC.

The rearrangement links TRBV5-1 to TRBJ1-3; no reliable D call. Germline V lookup: CDR1 SGHRS, CDR2 YFSETQ. This CDR3 contains 15 residues. V lost 5 bases and J 0 bases, leaving 12 bases between the germline ends. CDR3 sequence (DNA): TGCGCCAGCAGATTGACGGAGTACTCTGGAAACACCATATATTTT. Residues: CASRLTEYSGNTIYF.

V and J are TRBV9 and TRBJ2-3; TRBD2 matches at 8 bases. The CDR3 spans 13 residues. Germline-derived CDR1 and CDR2 are SGDLS and YYNGEE. Losses at the gene ends were 4 bases for V and 6 bases for J; bases not matched to a gene: 4. CDR3 loop: CASSMRLADTQYF. The CDR3 nucleotides are TGTGCCAGCAGCATGCGACTAGCGGATACGCAGTATTTT.

The CDR3 reads CASSSRGSTGELFF. In DNA form, the CDR3 reads TGTGCCAGCAGCTCCAGGGGGAGCACCGGGGAGCTGTTTTTT. The rearrangement joins TRBV5-4 to TRBJ2-2; TRBD1 matches 7 bases. Germline V gene lookup returns CDR1 SGHNT and CDR2 YYREEE (reference sequence). The junction had 3 bases not matched to a gene; V was cut back by 3 bases and J by 4 bases. CDR3 size: 14 residues.

The V gene is TRBV12-3 or TRBV12-4, the J gene TRBJ2-2; the D gene is possibly TRBD2 (6 bases). The ends were cut back, 6 bases at V and 0 bases at J, with 14 bases in the middle. This CDR3 contains 16 residues. The CDR3 reads CASSRRLDANTGELFF. The DNA of the CDR3 is TGTGCCAGCAGCCGCCGACTAGACGCGAACACCGGGGAGCTGTTTTTT.

The chain employs TRBV6-2 or TRBV6-3 and TRBJ2-3; 7 bases line up with TRBD1. V was pared by 2 bases and J by 2 bases, with 7 bases of the junction left unmatched. Per germline, CDR1 MNHEY and CDR2 SVGEGT. The CDR3 runs 16 residues. CDR3 loop: CASSYPSGQITDTQYF. DNA of the CDR3: TGTGCCAGCAGTTACCCTTCGGGACAGATCACAGATACGCAGTATTTT.

V is TRBV12-3 or TRBV12-4 and J is TRBJ2-7; TRBD2 agrees at 8 bases. J lost 5 bases, V lost 11 bases, and 14 bases had no gene match. The CDR3 totals 14 residues. In DNA form, the CDR3 reads TGTGCCGGCCACGGTCTATTTAGCGGGAACGAGCAGTACTTC. It codes for CAGHGLFSGNEQYF.

This clonotype turned up a few times. The rearrangement uses TRBV5-5 and TRBJ2-7, with TRBD2 identical over 10 bases. The CDR3 runs to 15 residues. Per germline, CDR1 SGHKS and CDR2 YYEKEE (reference sequence). J was trimmed by 7 bases and V by 1 base; bases with no gene match: 8. In DNA, the CDR3 is TGTGCCAGCAGCTTGCGGCTAGCGGGAGCGGGGGAGCAGTACTTC. Encoded protein: CASSLRLAGAGEQYF.

This clonotype is deemed medium-sized. The chain couples TRBV20-1 to TRBJ1-4; 12 bases match TRBD1. Germline V CDR1 and CDR2: DFQATT, SNEGSKA (reference sequence). The CDR3 covers 17 residues. With V trimmed by 0 bases and J by 6 bases, 8 bases remained unmatched. The CDR3 sequence is CSARDGGQGAQDEKLFF. Written as DNA, the CDR3 is TGCAGTGCTAGAGATGGGGGACAGGGGGCGCAAGATGAAAAACTGTTTTTT.

This clonotype was counted a few times. V and J are TRBV7-9 and TRBJ1-2; D not resolved. Germline V CDR1 and CDR2: SEHNR, FQNEAQ (reference sequence). V lost 5 bases, J lost 8 bases, and 12 bases lay in between. This CDR3 is built from 12 residues. The CDR3 is CASSHPEGGYTF. The CDR3 DNA follows: TGTGCCAGCAGCCATCCCGAGGGCGGCTACACCTTC.

The V gene is TRBV4-3, the J gene TRBJ2-7; D is undetermined. Germline loops: CDR1 LGHNA, CDR2 YSLEER. The length of the CDR3 is 13 residues. Trimming removed 1 base from V and 4 bases from J, with 8 bases in between. CDR3 sequence (DNA): TGCGCCAGCAGCCAAGCTGTATTTTACGAGCAGTACTTC. It translates to CASSQAVFYEQYF.

The chain has TRBV6-2 or TRBV6-3 and TRBJ2-3; 10 positions agree with TRBD2. The germline V gene encodes CDR1 MNHEY and CDR2 SVGEGT. J lost 10 bases, V lost 7 bases, and 11 bases had no gene match. CDR3 length: 14 amino acids. CDR3 amino acids: CASTQIAGGPPQYF. DNA for the CDR3: TGTGCCAGCACCCAGATAGCGGGAGGTCCCCCGCAGTATTTT.

This clonotype was observed a few times. The chain is built from TRBV30 and TRBJ2-7, with D hard to call. CDR1 and CDR2 (germline): GTSNPN, SVGIG (reference sequence). The CDR3 consists of 13 residues. With 4 bases removed from V and 3 bases from J, the gap between germline ends came to 13 bases. The CDR3 nucleotides read TGTGCCTGGATTGGACGACCTGACTACGAGCAGTACTTC. This encodes CAWIGRPDYEQYF. Looking up the rest from reference TRBV30 and TRBJ2-7 gives the full variable domain: SQTIHQWPATLVQPVGSPLSLECTVEGTSNPNLYWYRQAAGRGLQLLFYSVGIGQISSEVPQNLSASRPQDRQFILSSKKLLLSDSGFYLCAWIGRPDYEQYFGPGTRLTVT.

This clonotype was recorded a few times. V gene TRBV19 combines with J gene TRBJ2-3, with D tentatively TRBD2 (6 bases). This CDR3 has 15 amino acids. CDR1 and CDR2 from the germline V gene are LNHDA and SQIVND (reference sequence). Trimming took off 3 bases at V and 4 bases at J, with 14 bases between the two ends. CDR3 DNA: TGTGCCAGTAGTATTAAAGCGCGGGACGCAGATACGCAGTATTTT. This translates into CASSIKARDADTQYF.

The rearrangement links TRBV10-3 to TRBJ2-3; D is uncertain. Trimming took off 1 base at V and 5 bases at J, with 10 bases between the two ends. The germline CDR1 and CDR2 sequences are ENHRY and SYGVKD. There are 14 residues in the CDR3. CDR3 loop: CAISELPVRDTQYF. The CDR3 DNA is TGTGCCATCAGTGAGTTGCCAGTTCGAGATACGCAGTATTTT.